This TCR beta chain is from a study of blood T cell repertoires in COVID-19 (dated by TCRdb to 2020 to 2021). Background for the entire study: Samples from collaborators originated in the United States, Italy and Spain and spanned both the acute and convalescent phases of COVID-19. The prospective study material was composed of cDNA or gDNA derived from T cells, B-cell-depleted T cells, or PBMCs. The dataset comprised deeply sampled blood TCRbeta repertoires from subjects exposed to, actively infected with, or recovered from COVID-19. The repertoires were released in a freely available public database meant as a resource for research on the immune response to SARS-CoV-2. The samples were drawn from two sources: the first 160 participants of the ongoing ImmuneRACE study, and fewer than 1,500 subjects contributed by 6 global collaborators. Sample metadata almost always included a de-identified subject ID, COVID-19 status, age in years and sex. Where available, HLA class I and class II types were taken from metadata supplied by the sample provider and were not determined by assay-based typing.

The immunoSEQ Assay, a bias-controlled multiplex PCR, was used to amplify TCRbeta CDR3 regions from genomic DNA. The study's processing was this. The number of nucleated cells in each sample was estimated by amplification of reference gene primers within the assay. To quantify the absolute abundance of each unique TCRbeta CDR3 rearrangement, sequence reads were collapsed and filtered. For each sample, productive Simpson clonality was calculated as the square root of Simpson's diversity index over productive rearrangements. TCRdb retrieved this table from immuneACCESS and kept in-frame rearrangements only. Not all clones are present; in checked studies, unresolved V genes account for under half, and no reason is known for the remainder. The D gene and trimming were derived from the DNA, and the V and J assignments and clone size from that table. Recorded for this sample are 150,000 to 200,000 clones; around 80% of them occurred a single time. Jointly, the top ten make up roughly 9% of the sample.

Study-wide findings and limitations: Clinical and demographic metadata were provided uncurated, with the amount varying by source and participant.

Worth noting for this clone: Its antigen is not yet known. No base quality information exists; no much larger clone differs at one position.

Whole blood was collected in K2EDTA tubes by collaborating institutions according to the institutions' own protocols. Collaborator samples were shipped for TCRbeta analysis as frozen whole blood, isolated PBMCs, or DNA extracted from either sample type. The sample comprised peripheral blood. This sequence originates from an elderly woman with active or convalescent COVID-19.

The sequenced DNA: TGTGCCAGTAGAGGGACAGCTTATAGCAATCAGCCCCAGCATTTT. It translates as CASRGTAYSNQPQHF. Rearrangement joined TRBV19 to TRBJ1-5, with 7 bases matching TRBD1. Trimming leaves V shorter by 6 bases and J shorter by 0 bases, with the junction holding 5 bases beyond the gene matches. The germline V gene encodes CDR1 LNHDA and CDR2 SQIVND (reference sequence). The CDR3, from cysteine to phenylalanine, totals 15 residues. Only CDR3 DNA is held: 45 bases, read in frame from base 1. Full variable domain (CDR3 extended with the reference TRBV19 and TRBJ1-5 proteins): DGGITQSPKYLFRKEGQNVTLSCEQNLNHDAMYWYRQDPGQGLRLIYYSQIVNDFQKGDIAEGYSVSREKKESFPLTVTSAQKNPTAFYLCASRGTAYSNQPQHFGDGTRLSIL.